Presented here are 26 T cell receptor beta chains from one specimen sequenced in a study of OX40 agonist ivuxolimab in advanced cancers. Sequencing was performed with immunoSEQ multiplex PCR; in TCRdb, only in-frame clones are kept and a portion is missing. The sample yields roughly 140,000 clones, approximately 94% seen once. This specimen consisted of CD4+ or CD8+ T cells sorted from blood, obtained in a trial of the OX40 agonist ivuxolimab. Receptor source: an adult with an advanced solid tumor such as melanoma, head and neck, liver or kidney cancer.

On this clone itself: Other DNA sequences in this specimen translate into the identical CDR3. The chain has TRBV5-4 and TRBJ1-5; no clear D. The CDR3 is 13 residues long. The V gene's germline CDR1 is SGHNT and CDR2 YYREEE (reference sequence). Trimming took off 0 bases at V and 4 bases at J, with 5 bases between the two ends. CDR3 nucleotide sequence: TGTGCCAGCAGCTTGGACTCAAATCAGCCCCAGCATTTT. It specifies CASSLDSNQPQHF.

The chain links TRBV19 to TRBJ1-2; no clear D gene. The CDR3 loop spans 13 amino acids. Germline CDR1 is LNHDA and CDR2 is SQIVND (reference sequence). V lost 6 bases and J lost 4, with 12 bases in between. The CDR3 here is CASRPGGSYGYTF. For the CDR3, the DNA is TGTGCCAGTAGGCCAGGCGGGTCCTATGGCTACACCTTC.

The V call is TRBV6-1, the J call TRBJ1-6, with D uncertain. The CDR3 length is 12 residues. Deletions cut 8 bases from V and 16 bases from J, with 18 bases between. Germline-derived CDR1 and CDR2 are MNHNS and SASEGT. The CDR3 nucleotides are TGTGCCAGCGGACGGTTAAAAGTGGCTCTCCACTTT. Encoded protein: CASGRLKVALHF.

V usage is TRBV25-1 and J usage is TRBJ1-5; D is possibly TRBD1 (5 bases). CDR3 length: 13 residues. The V end lost 4 bases, the J end lost 6 bases, and 10 bases lay between the germline ends. The germline gives CDR1 MGHDK, CDR2 SYGVNS. The CDR3: CASSGGESQPQHF. Here the CDR3 DNA reads TGTGCCAGCAGTGGGGGGGAAAGTCAGCCCCAGCATTTT.

The chain combines TRBV7-8 with TRBJ1-3, with a weak D call TRBD1 (6 bases). The CDR3 totals 16 residues. Trimming took 0 bases from V and 4 from J, leaving 13 bases between them. The germline gives CDR1 SGHVS, CDR2 FQNEAQ. The CDR3 loop reads CASSLARGAGGNTIYF. CDR3 nucleotide sequence: TGTGCCAGCAGCTTAGCGCGGGGGGCAGGCGGAAACACCATATATTTT.

This rearrangement joins TRBV19 to TRBJ1-1; no firm D call. CDR1 and CDR2 from the germline V gene are LNHDA and SQIVND (reference sequence). This CDR3 has 12 residues. V was pared by 6 bases and J by 1 base, with 6 bases between. CDR3 sequence reads: CASRTGNTEAFF. The CDR3 nucleotides are TGTGCCAGTAGAACGGGGAACACTGAAGCTTTCTTT.

The gene calls are TRBV9 and TRBJ2-3; D is possibly TRBD1 (5 bases). Between the trimmed V and J ends, which lost 4 bases and 0 bases, there was a span of 12 bases. The CDR3 is 15 residues long. CDR1 SGDLS and CDR2 YYNGEE come from the germline V gene. CDR3 loop: CASSRQTPSTDTQYF. The CDR3 region has the DNA TGTGCCAGCAGCCGACAGACTCCCAGCACAGATACGCAGTATTTT.

The rearrangement joins TRBV5-4 to TRBJ2-3; 10 positions agree with TRBD2. V lost 2 bases, J lost 2 bases, and 5 bases stayed unmatched. The CDR3 contains 16 residues. Germline V CDR1 and CDR2: SGHNT, YYREEE (reference sequence). CDR3 bases: TGTGCCAGCAGCTTACGGCTAGCGGGAGTCACAGATACGCAGTATTTT. As protein: CASSLRLAGVTDTQYF.

This chain links TRBV18 with TRBJ2-3, with 9 nucleotides matching TRBD1. Trimming cost V 6 bases and J 6 bases; bases outside gene matches: 7. Germline CDR1 KGHSH, CDR2 LQKENI. The CDR3 has 14 residues. The DNA of the CDR3 is TGTGCCAGCTCTCCCGGGACAGGGTCGGATACGCAGTATTTT. As protein: CASSPGTGSDTQYF. The full variable domain, its missing parts supplied by reference TRBV18 and TRBJ2-3, is NAGVMQNPRHLVRRRGQEARLRCSPMKGHSHVYWYRQLPEEGLKFMVYLQKENIIDESGMPKERFSAEFPKEGPSILRIQQVVRGDSAAYFCASSPGTGSDTQYFGPGTRLTVL.

The chain carries TRBV28 and TRBJ1-4; 10 bases fit TRBD1. The V gene's germline CDR1 is MDHEN and CDR2 SYDVKM. This CDR3 is built from 14 residues. The V and J ends lost 7 bases and 7 bases, in that order; junction bases with no gene match: 6. CDR3 residues: CASTLDRGLEKLFF. CDR3 coding DNA: TGTGCCAGCACCCTAGACAGGGGGCTTGAAAAACTGTTTTTT.

The CDR3 nucleotides read TGTGCCACCAGCAATAGGGGGCTTATCATGAACACTGAAGCTTTCTTT. Translation: CATSNRGLIMNTEAFF. The V and J genes are TRBV15 and TRBJ1-1; the match to TRBD1 covers 7 bases. J lost 0 bases, V lost 4 bases, and 8 bases had no gene match. In germline, CDR1 is LNHNV, CDR2 YYDKDF (reference sequence). The CDR3 contains 16 residues.

This clone has only a few counts. The chain recombines TRBV4-1 with TRBJ1-1; no clear D gene. Germline CDR1 and CDR2: MGHRA and YSYEKL. The CDR3 has 14 amino acids. Trimming pared 7 bases from V and 1 base from J, leaving 13 bases between. This CDR3 is CASTSFYQNTEAFF. CDR3 nucleotide sequence: TGCGCCAGCACCTCCTTTTACCAGAACACTGAAGCTTTCTTT.

CDR3 nucleotide sequence: TGCAGCGTCAGGGCGAAGGCCACTGAAGCTTTCTTT. It is translated as CSVRAKATEAFF. The J gene is TRBJ1-1, the V gene TRBV29-1; D possibly corresponds to TRBD1 (5 bases). With 6 bases removed from V and 4 bases from J, the gap between germline ends came to 12 bases. Germline V gene data show CDR1 as SQVTM and CDR2 as ANQGSEA. The CDR3 length is 12 residues.

The J gene is TRBJ1-4, the V gene TRBV19; D possibly corresponds to TRBD1 (5 bases). V lost 7 bases, J lost 8 bases, and 14 bases lay in between. Germline CDR1 LNHDA, CDR2 SQIVND (reference sequence). The length of the CDR3 is 13 residues. The CDR3 loop reads CASILSGTEKLFF. The CDR3 DNA is TGTGCCAGTATTCTATCGGGGACCGAAAAACTGTTTTTT.

The chain links TRBV5-4 to TRBJ1-2; D is perhaps TRBD1 (6 bases). CDR1 and CDR2 (germline): SGHNT, YYREEE (reference sequence). The CDR3 runs to 12 residues. V lost 6 bases, J lost 7 bases, and 13 bases lay in between. The CDR3 is CASTLGGFGYTF. DNA for the CDR3: TGTGCCAGCACCTTAGGGGGGTTTGGCTACACCTTC.

The chain joins TRBV4-3 to TRBJ2-2; D not certain. The CDR3 sequence is 14 residues long. Germline-derived CDR1 and CDR2 are LGHNA and YSLEER. V lost 4 bases and J 6 bases, leaving 12 bases between the germline ends. The CDR3 reads CASSRSVGAGELFF. In nucleotides, the CDR3 is TGCGCCAGCAGCCGATCGGTTGGGGCCGGGGAGCTGTTTTTT.

The genes are TRBV7-2 and TRBJ1-2; D possibly corresponds to TRBD1 (6 bases). CDR3 length equals 13 residues. Germline V gene lookup returns CDR1 SGHTA and CDR2 FQGNSA. Trimming cost V 5 bases and J 7 bases, with 14 bases left between them. CDR3 nucleotides: TGTGCCAGCAGCCCGGGAGGGACATTTGGCTACACCTTC. It codes for CASSPGGTFGYTF. The full variable domain, its missing parts supplied by reference TRBV7-2 and TRBJ1-2, is GAGVSQSPSNKVTEKGKDVELRCDPISGHTALYWYRQSLGQGLEFLIYFQGNSAPDKSGLPSDRFSAERTGGSVSTLTIQRTQQEDSAVYLCASSPGGTFGYTFGSGTRLTVV.

The gene calls are TRBV19 and TRBJ2-1; 10 nucleotides line up with TRBD2. Per the germline V gene, CDR1 is LNHDA and CDR2 is SQIVND (reference sequence). This CDR3 spans 18 amino acids. The V segment lost 3 bases and the J segment 7 bases; nucleotides outside the gene matches: 15. CDR3 DNA: TGTGCCAGTAGTATGGTAGGGGGGCTAGCGGGAGTTTGGAATGAGCAGTTCTTC. It codes for CASSMVGGLAGVWNEQFF.

This clone was seen just once. The V call is TRBV2, the J call TRBJ2-3, with D tentatively TRBD2 (6 bases). Germline V gives CDR1 SNHLY, CDR2 FYNNEI. V gave up 4 bases and J gave up 1 base, with 12 bases separating them. CDR3 length equals 15 residues. CDR3 protein: CASSVRTGGTDTQYF. For the CDR3, the DNA is TGTGCCAGCAGTGTTAGAACGGGGGGCACAGATACGCAGTATTTT.

This chain uses TRBV11-3 with TRBJ2-7; 9 nucleotides line up with TRBD1. The CDR3 is made up of 15 amino acids. The J segment lost 1 base and the V segment lost 5 bases, leaving 6 bases of the junction unmatched. Per the germline V gene, CDR1 is SGHNT and CDR2 is YENEEA. The DNA for the CDR3 is TGTGCCAGCAGCCAGGGACAGGGCGTATCCTACGAGCAGTACTTC. Translating gives CASSQGQGVSYEQYF. The full variable domain, in which reference TRBV11-3 and TRBJ2-7 provide the parts outside the CDR3, is EAGVVQSPRYKIIEKKQPVAFWCNPISGHNTLYWYLQNLGQGPELLIRYENEEAVDDSQLPKDRFSAERLKGVDSTLKIQPAELGDSAVYLCASSQGQGVSYEQYFGPGTRLTVT.

J is TRBJ1-1 and V is TRBV28; possible D gene TRBD1, 5 bases. Between the trimmed V and J ends, which lost 10 bases and 1 base, there was a span of 16 bases. The CDR3 sequence is 14 residues long. Germline CDR1 reads MDHEN; CDR2 reads SYDVKM. The CDR3 DNA reads as TGTGCCACCCTGGGACTGGGGGGGAACACTGAAGCTTTCTTT. Its protein product is CATLGLGGNTEAFF.

This clone appeared a few times. The V and J genes are TRBV20-1 and TRBJ1-2, with no clear D. This CDR3 is built from 11 residues. The V end was cut by 3 bases, the J end by 4 bases, with 6 bases between. The V gene's germline CDR1 is DFQATT and CDR2 SNEGSKA (reference sequence). Here the CDR3 DNA reads TGCAGTGCTAGGGGGAGCTATGGCTACACCTTC. This sequence encodes CSARGSYGYTF.

The genes are TRBV7-6 and TRBJ2-6; 9 bases align to TRBD1. V lost 0 bases, J lost 0 bases, and 9 bases stayed unmatched. The CDR3 has 20 amino acids. The V gene's germline CDR1 is SGHVS and CDR2 FNYEAQ. The CDR3 nucleotides read TGTGCCAGCAGCTTAGCGGTTTCGGGACAGGGTTACTCTGGGGCCAACGTCCTGACTTTC. Its protein product is CASSLAVSGQGYSGANVLTF.

The rearrangement joins TRBV5-6 to TRBJ2-5; 7 bases fit TRBD2. CDR1 is SGHDT, CDR2 YYEEEE, per germline. V gave up 0 bases and J gave up 5 bases; unmatched junction bases: 7. This CDR3 spans 15 amino acids. Written as DNA, the CDR3 is TGTGCCAGCAGCTTGGGGCCTGGGAGGGGTGAGACCCAGTACTTC. Encoded protein: CASSLGPGRGETQYF.

A word on this clone: Relative to the germline gene, one junction end is altered; a read error may explain this. The genes are TRBV7-7 and TRBJ2-1, with D maybe TRBD2 (5 bases). This CDR3 is built from 13 residues. Germline V gene lookup returns CDR1 SSHAT and CDR2 FNYEAQ (reference sequence). As DNA, the CDR3 is TGTGCTAGCAGCAACGAGCGGAACAATGAGCAGTTCTTC. Translating it yields CASSNERNNEQFF.

The J gene is TRBJ2-1, the V gene TRBV19, with 12 bases identical to TRBD2. Germline trimming cut 7 bases from V and 8 bases from J; bases unmatched to any gene: 12. CDR3 size: 16 residues. The germline CDR1 and CDR2 sequences are LNHDA and SQIVND (reference sequence). The DNA of the CDR3 is TGTGCCAGTACCAGACTAGCGGGGGCCGGGGACGATGAGCAGTTCTTC. Translated, it gives CASTRLAGAGDDEQFF.